This T cell receptor beta chain is from a study of blood T cell repertoires in COVID-19 (dated by TCRdb to about 2020). Study-level background: The collaborator samples originated in the United States, Italy and Spain and spanned the acute and convalescent phases of COVID-19. The prospective study material was composed of cDNA or gDNA derived from T cells, B-cell-depleted T cells, or PBMCs. Subjects who had been exposed to COVID-19, were actively infected with it, or had recovered from it provided the deeply sampled blood TCRbeta repertoires that made up the dataset. A de-identified subject ID, COVID-19 status, age in years and sex were almost always included in the sample metadata. The repertoires were released in a freely available public database intended as a resource for research on the immune response to SARS-CoV-2. The samples were drawn from two sources: the first 160 participants of the ongoing ImmuneRACE study, and 1,200 or so subjects contributed by 6 global collaborators. Where available, HLA class I and class II types were taken from metadata supplied by the sample provider and were not determined by assay-based typing. Points the paper makes about the study in general: The quantity of clinical and demographic metadata differed by source and by participant and was supplied without curation.

Between the V and J ends, shortened by 7 bases and 11 bases respectively, the junction contains 21 bases. From cysteine to phenylalanine, the CDR3 is 13 amino acids long. Only the CDR3 region is kept as DNA, spanning 39 bases read in frame from base 1. From a lookup of the germline V gene, CDR1 and CDR2 are SGDLS and YYNGEE. TCRbeta CDR3 regions were amplified from genomic DNA by means of the immunoSEQ Assay, a bias-controlled multiplex PCR. As for the authors' bioinformatics: Nucleated cell counts per sample were estimated from amplification of reference gene primers within the assay. To quantify the absolute abundance of each unique TCRbeta CDR3 rearrangement, sequence reads were collapsed and filtered. Productive Simpson clonality was computed per sample as the square root of Simpson's diversity index over productive rearrangements. TCRdb's version of the immuneACCESS table is confined to in-frame rearrangements and falls short of the full clone set. An unresolved V gene accounts for under half of the shortfall where checked; the remainder is of unknown origin. The V and J calls and clone size are taken from that table; D and trimming were inferred from the DNA. This sample gives more than 50,000 clones in total; over 90% of them show up just once. Approximately 3% of the sample lies in the top ten.

Comment on this clone: Its antigen is currently not known. No qualities accompany the bases; no much larger clone lies one base away.

Collaborating institutions collected whole blood in K2EDTA tubes following their own protocols. For TCRbeta analysis, collaborator samples were shipped as frozen whole blood, as isolated PBMCs, or as DNA extracted from either sample type. The sample consisted of peripheral blood. The receptor comes from a human donor in a cohort sampled during active COVID-19. Here the chain combines TRBV9 and TRBJ1-1, with the D gene uncertain. The base sequence is TGTGCCAGCCAGGAGGGCCAGCATCATCCGGCTTTCTTT. Its coded protein is CASQEGQHHPAFF.